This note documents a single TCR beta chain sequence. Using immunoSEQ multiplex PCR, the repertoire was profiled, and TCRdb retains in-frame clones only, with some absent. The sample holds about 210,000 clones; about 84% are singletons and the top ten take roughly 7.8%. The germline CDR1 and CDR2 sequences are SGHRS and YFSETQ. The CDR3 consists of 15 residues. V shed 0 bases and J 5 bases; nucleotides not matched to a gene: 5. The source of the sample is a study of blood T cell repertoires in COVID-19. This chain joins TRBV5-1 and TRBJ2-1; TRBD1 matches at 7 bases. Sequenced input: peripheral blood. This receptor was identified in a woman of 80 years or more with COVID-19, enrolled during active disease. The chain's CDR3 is CASSLVGTADNEQFF. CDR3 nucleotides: TGCGCCAGCAGCTTGGTCGGGACAGCGGACAATGAGCAGTTCTTC.